What follows describes a single TCR beta chain. Germline assignment: CDR1 MNHNS and CDR2 SASEGT. This CDR3 contains 15 residues. The V gene end was trimmed by 5 bases and the J gene end by 2 bases; junction bases not matched to a gene: 8. The PCR employed 60 Vbeta primers together with 13 Jbeta primers. The data were produced by immunoSEQ multiplex PCR, yet TCRdb's version contains in-frame clones alone and is incomplete. The sample contains approximately 170,000 clones, 70% to 80% of which appear only once. The sample is drawn from a study of cytomegalovirus exposure and HLA in healthy donors. V usage is TRBV6-1 and J usage is TRBJ1-2; 7 nucleotides line up with TRBD1. This clonotype was sampled from a female donor in good health and CMV-seronegative. Sequenced sample: PBMCs. The CDR3 loop is CASSRDSTSNYGYTF. Here the CDR3 DNA reads TGTGCCAGCAGTAGGGACAGCACCTCGAACTATGGCTACACCTTC.